The 10 T cell receptor beta chains given below trace back to one sample, sequenced in a study of identifying expanded T cells in peripheral blood. The table came from immunoSEQ multiplex PCR; TCRdb's copy has only in-frame clones and leaves some out. The top ten clones hold roughly 15% of a sample with around 120,000 clones, around 89% of them seen once. The sample comprised blood. The receptors come from a person aged 18 to 75 in good health.

The rearrangement links TRBV29-1 to TRBJ2-5; a weak D match, TRBD2 (8 bases). The DNA end favors TRBJ2-7, so the J call may be wrong. CDR3 size: 14 residues. The germline CDR1 and CDR2 sequences are SQVTM and ANQGSEA. CDR3 nucleotides: TGCAGCGTCGTTAGCGGGACAGTGGCCTACGAGCAGTACTTC. Protein product: CSVVSGTVAYEQYF.

The J gene is TRBJ2-7, the V gene TRBV5-1, with 9 bases identical to TRBD1. The CDR3 runs 15 residues. Germline CDR1 SGHRS, CDR2 YFSETQ. The J segment lost 0 bases and the V segment lost 1 base, leaving 2 bases of the junction unmatched. The CDR3 coding sequence is TGCGCCAGCAGCTTGACAGGGGGCTCCTCCTACGAGCAGTACTTC. It yields the protein CASSLTGGSSYEQYF.

J is TRBJ1-5 and V is TRBV2; D gene ambiguous. The CDR3 covers 14 residues. Germline V lookup: CDR1 SNHLY, CDR2 FYNNEI. The V and J ends lost 4 bases and 6 bases respectively, with 13 bases between them. As DNA, the CDR3 is TGTGCCAGCAGTGGACGCCTTCGAAGTCAGCCCCAGCATTTT. Its translation is CASSGRLRSQPQHF. Using reference TRBV2 and TRBJ1-5 for the parts outside the CDR3, the full variable domain is EPEVTQTPSHQVTQMGQEVILRCVPISNHLYFYWYRQILGQKVEFLVSFYNNEISEKSEIFDDQFSVERPDGSNFTLKIRSTKLEDSAMYFCASSGRLRSQPQHFGDGTRLSIL.

This clone was picked up one time. The chain links TRBV28 to TRBJ1-1; 9 bases match TRBD1. The CDR3 totals 15 residues. With 6 bases clipped from V and 4 bases from J, the junction kept 9 bases outside the gene matches. The germline V gene encodes CDR1 MDHEN and CDR2 SYDVKM. The CDR3 region has the DNA TGTGCCAGCAGAGGACAGGGGTCCGGGGGCACTGAAGCTTTCTTT. Translated: CASRGQGSGGTEAFF.

The chain is built from TRBV1 and TRBJ2-1; the table's D call TRBD2 went unverified against the DNA. TRBV1 is marked as a pseudogene. The CDR3 is 23 amino acids. CDR3 DNA sequence: TGCACCAGCAGCCGACCTCCCGGGACTAGCGGGGGGCCCGAAAGTAGCTCCTACAATGAGCAGTTCTTC. Its protein is CTSSRPPGTSGGPESSSYNEQFF.

V gene TRBV6-1 combines with J gene TRBJ2-7, with D possibly being TRBD2 (5 bases). Germline CDR1 reads MNHNS; CDR2 reads SASEGT. There are 14 residues in the CDR3. V was pared by 4 bases and J by 4 bases, with 14 bases between. The CDR3 DNA follows: TGTGCCAGCAGTGTTGGTACGGGGTCGTACGAGCAGTACTTC. This gives the protein CASSVGTGSYEQYF.

The V gene is TRBV6-5, the J gene TRBJ2-5; D is uncertain. Germline V gives CDR1 MNHEY, CDR2 SVGAGI. The CDR3 spans 11 residues. Trimming removed 10 bases from V and 8 bases from J, with 14 bases in between. CDR3 loop: CATYYELTQYF. CDR3 coding DNA: TGTGCCACTTACTACGAGCTAACCCAGTACTTC.

This chain uses TRBV10-1 with TRBJ1-5, with D possibly matching TRBD1 (6 bases). From germline, CDR1 is WNHNN and CDR2 SYGVQD (reference sequence). Trimming left V 3 bases short and J 0 bases short, with 18 bases between. The CDR3 sequence is 18 residues long. The DNA of the CDR3 is TGCGCCAGCAGTGACCCACGTGGGTGGGGGGCTAGCAATCAGCCCCAGCATTTT. Its protein product is CASSDPRGWGASNQPQHF.

This clone has only a few counts. V is TRBV6-6 and J is TRBJ1-1; TRBD1 might be the D (5 bases). This CDR3 is built from 14 residues. Germline V gives CDR1 MNHNY, CDR2 SVGAGI (reference sequence). The germline V and J ends were trimmed by 5 bases and 6 bases, with 16 bases remaining between them. CDR3 loop: CASSGGSKIAEAFF. The CDR3 DNA follows: TGTGCCAGCAGTGGGGGGAGTAAGATCGCTGAAGCTTTCTTT.

The V call is TRBV19, the J call TRBJ1-5, with no clear D. The CDR3 totals 15 residues. V lost 3 bases to trimming and J lost 3 bases, with 12 bases between them. Germline lookup yields CDR1 LNHDA and CDR2 SQIVND (reference sequence). The CDR3 loop reads CASSIGLGSNQPQHF. The CDR3 nucleotides are TGTGCCAGTAGTATTGGGTTAGGGTCCAATCAGCCCCAGCATTTT.